Sequencing of this T cell receptor (beta chain) was carried out in a study of OX40 agonist ivuxolimab in advanced cancers. The wider study: In this trial design, patients received ivuxolimab intravenously at 0.01 to 10 mg/kg every 2 weeks. Study-wide results and limits: Also showing low normalized T-cell clonal expansion were some of the nonresponders.

About this clone itself: What it recognizes is unknown.

J was trimmed by 2 bases and V by 4 bases; bases with no gene match: 9. Germline CDR1 reads SGHRS; CDR2 reads YFSETQ. The CDR3 covers 16 residues. Repertoires were generated with immunoSEQ multiplex PCR, while TCRdb's copy carries only in-frame clones and drops some. The data contain more than 25,000 clones, roughly 83% of them singletons. This sample comprised CD4+ or CD8+ T cells sorted from blood, obtained in a trial of the OX40 agonist ivuxolimab. This chain links TRBV5-1 with TRBJ2-7; 10 bases map to TRBD1. This TCR derives from an adult with an advanced solid tumor such as melanoma, head and neck, liver or kidney cancer. In nucleotides, the CDR3 is TGCGCCAGCAGCCCCTTGCCGGGACAGGGGACCTACGAGCAGTACTTC. This translates into CASSPLPGQGTYEQYF. Complete variable domain (other parts from reference TRBV5-1 and TRBJ2-7): KAGVTQTPRYLIKTRGQQVTLSCSPISGHRSVSWYQQTPGQGLQFLFEYFSETQRNKGNFPGRFSGRQFSNSRSEMNVSTLELGDSALYLCASSPLPGQGTYEQYFGPGTRLTVT.